Each of the 25 T cell receptor beta chains below was sequenced from the same sample in a study of shared clonotypes between healthy human individuals. Terminally differentiated effector memory CD45RA+ cells were left out of the naive CD8 fraction, which was CD45RO-negative and positively selected for CCR7. Here immunoSEQ multiplex PCR was the method, and the copy in TCRdb shows in-frame clones only, minus some. Of about 2 million clones in the sample, around 96% were seen once. Sequencing input: naive CD8+ T cells sorted from blood. The receptors derive from a man between 18 and 35 years old in good health.

The V and J genes are TRBV5-4 and TRBJ2-7; D perhaps matches TRBD1 (6 bases). The CDR3 extends over 13 amino acids. The V gene's germline CDR1 is SGHNT and CDR2 YYREEE (reference sequence). V lost 2 bases and J 5 bases, leaving 11 bases between the germline ends. The CDR3 is CASSFLGADEQYF. CDR3 in DNA: TGTGCCAGCAGCTTCTTGGGGGCCGACGAGCAGTACTTC.

Points on this clone: Other nucleotide sequences in the sample specify the same CDR3. The V call is TRBV4-1, the J call TRBJ2-7; 10 bases are shared with TRBD1. The CDR3 runs to 14 residues. CDR1 MGHRA and CDR2 YSYEKL come from the germline V gene. Trimming took 4 bases from V and 2 from J; bases not matched to a gene: 2. CDR3 nucleotide sequence: TGCGCCAGCAGCCCCGGGACAGGGGCCTACGAGCAGTACTTC. This sequence encodes CASSPGTGAYEQYF.

The V call is TRBV27, the J call TRBJ1-5; D is perhaps TRBD1 (6 bases). Germline assignment: CDR1 MNHEY and CDR2 SMNVEV (reference sequence). The CDR3 covers 18 residues. Trimming took 3 bases from V and 3 from J, leaving 21 bases between them. CDR3 DNA: TGTGCCAGCAGTTTTCTGGGAGGGGGGTGGACAGTCAATCAGCCCCAGCATTTT. This encodes CASSFLGGGWTVNQPQHF.

This rearrangement joins TRBV4-1 to TRBJ2-1; the D gene is possibly TRBD1 (7 bases). Per germline, CDR1 MGHRA and CDR2 YSYEKL. Trimming removed 4 bases at V and 9 bases at J, with 16 bases between. This CDR3 is 14 amino acids long. The CDR3 DNA reads as TGCGCCAGCAGCCCACAGGGGAGGTATGGTGAGCAGTTCTTC. Translation: CASSPQGRYGEQFF.

The chain joins TRBV12-5 to TRBJ1-1, with no clear D. Per the germline V gene, CDR1 is LGHNT and CDR2 is FRNRAP. Trimming left V 3 bases short and J 4 bases short, with 6 bases between. This CDR3 comprises 12 residues. CDR3 nucleotide sequence: TGTGCTAGTGGTTTAGTCTCCACTGAAGCTTTCTTT. It codes for CASGLVSTEAFF.

As to this clone: The sample contains more than one DNA sequence encoding this CDR3. V and J are TRBV6-5 and TRBJ2-1; D gene uncertain. The V end was cut by 3 bases, the J end by 0 bases, with 9 bases between. The CDR3 length is 15 residues. Germline CDR1 reads MNHEY; CDR2 reads SVGAGI. The CDR3 DNA follows: TGTGCCAGCAGTTATAGTGAGAGCTCCTACAATGAGCAGTTCTTC. Amino acids: CASSYSESSYNEQFF.

The chain carries TRBV7-9 and TRBJ1-2, with TRBD1 matching 7 bases. CDR1 is SEHNR, CDR2 FQNEAQ, per germline (reference sequence). This CDR3 is built from 13 residues. With 5 bases clipped from V and 7 bases from J, the junction kept 7 bases outside the gene matches. Written as DNA, the CDR3 is TGTGCCAGCAGCACCTGGGACAGTAGTGGCTACACCTTC. This encodes CASSTWDSSGYTF.

The chain combines TRBV5-4 with TRBJ2-3; 16 positions agree with TRBD2. V shed 4 bases and J 2 bases; nucleotides not matched to a gene: 10. This CDR3 spans 19 amino acids. Germline CDR1 and CDR2: SGHNT and YYREEE (reference sequence). The CDR3 nucleotides are TGTGCCAGCAGCCAGTTCGGGACTAGCGGGGGGGCAGCCACAGATACGCAGTATTTT. It specifies CASSQFGTSGGAATDTQYF.

Comments on this clone: Other DNA sequences from this sample encode an identical CDR3 as well. The V and J genes are TRBV27 and TRBJ2-3; the D gene could be TRBD1 or TRBD2 (5 bases each). The CDR3 extends over 14 amino acids. Germline CDR1 reads MNHEY; CDR2 reads SMNVEV (reference sequence). Trimming took 0 bases from V and 3 from J, leaving 7 bases between them. The CDR3 coding sequence is TGTGCCAGCAGTTTATCGGGGACGACAGATACGCAGTATTTT. It translates to CASSLSGTTDTQYF.

The chain combines TRBV5-4 with TRBJ2-5; the D is unclear. Germline V lookup: CDR1 SGHNT, CDR2 YYREEE (reference sequence). Trimming took 0 bases from V and 4 from J, leaving 10 bases between them. The CDR3 sequence is 14 residues long. CDR3 sequence (DNA): TGTGCCAGCAGCTTGGCTGGCTCTTCAGAGACCCAGTACTTC. Encoded protein: CASSLAGSSETQYF.

The genes are TRBV15 and TRBJ1-4; 7 nucleotides line up with TRBD1. Per germline, CDR1 LNHNV and CDR2 YYDKDF (reference sequence). V was pared by 5 bases and J by 7 bases, with 7 bases of the junction left unmatched. The CDR3 consists of 14 residues. CDR3 loop: CATSGRTGVEKLFF. CDR3 bases: TGTGCCACCAGCGGGAGGACAGGCGTTGAAAAACTGTTTTTT. The full variable domain, rest sourced from reference TRBV15 and TRBJ1-4, is DAMVIQNPRYQVTQFGKPVTLSCSQTLNHNVMYWYQQKSSQAPKLLFHYYDKDFNNEADTPDNFQSRRPNTSFCFLDIRSPGLGDTAMYLCATSGRTGVEKLFFGSGTQLSVL.

In nucleotides, the CDR3 is TGTGCCAGCAGCTGGCTCGGGACTCCACCTGGCGAGCAGTACTTC. Translation gives CASSWLGTPPGEQYF. The chain recombines TRBV7-2 with TRBJ2-7, with D possibly TRBD2 on 6 matching bases. The germline V gene encodes CDR1 SGHTA and CDR2 FQGNSA. The CDR3 is made up of 15 amino acids. V was pared by 4 bases and J by 6 bases, with 19 bases between.

This clone was seen only once. This chain connects TRBV10-3 to TRBJ2-3; D remains unclear. V was shortened by 5 bases and J by 2 bases, with 11 bases between the two germline ends. This CDR3 has 14 amino acids. The germline V gene encodes CDR1 ENHRY and CDR2 SYGVKD. The CDR3 coding sequence is TGTGCCATCAGTTCTATGACTGACACAGATACGCAGTATTTT. This sequence encodes CAISSMTDTDTQYF.

CDR3 nucleotides: TGTGCCAGCAGTGAAAGGCTAGTTGGGGGGTCAGGAGAGACCCAGTACTTC. Its protein is CASSERLVGGSGETQYF. The chain uses TRBV2 and TRBJ2-5; TRBD2 might be the D (6 bases). The V end lost 2 bases, the J end lost 4 bases, and 20 bases lay between the germline ends. The CDR3 consists of 17 residues. Germline CDR1 and CDR2: SNHLY and FYNNEI.

Concerning this clone: Other DNA sequences from this sample encode an identical CDR3 as well. This chain joins TRBV27 and TRBJ2-7; TRBD2 aligns across 10 bases. The CDR3 length is 14 residues. Trimming took 5 bases from V and 6 from J; bases not matched to a gene: 7. CDR1 is MNHEY and CDR2 is SMNVEV in the germline V gene (reference sequence). CDR3: CASSLLAGEGEQYF. The CDR3 DNA is TGTGCCAGCAGTCTCCTAGCGGGAGAGGGCGAGCAGTACTTC.

The chain links TRBV2 to TRBJ2-1; 9 bases align to TRBD1. With V trimmed by 5 bases and J by 0 bases, 2 bases remained unmatched. This CDR3 comprises 15 residues. Germline values: CDR1 SNHLY, CDR2 FYNNEI. The CDR3 DNA is TGTGCCAGCAGTATGACAGGGGGCTCCTACAATGAGCAGTTCTTC. Amino acid sequence: CASSMTGGSYNEQFF. Full variable domain (remainder filled in from reference TRBV2 and TRBJ2-1): EPEVTQTPSHQVTQMGQEVILRCVPISNHLYFYWYRQILGQKVEFLVSFYNNEISEKSEIFDDQFSVERPDGSNFTLKIRSTKLEDSAMYFCASSMTGGSYNEQFFGPGTRLTVL.

The chain couples TRBV28 to TRBJ2-5, with TRBD2 matching over 7 bases. The CDR3 is 13 residues long. Germline values: CDR1 MDHEN, CDR2 SYDVKM. Germline trimming cut 8 bases from V and 5 bases from J; bases unmatched to any gene: 8. In nucleotides, the CDR3 is TGTGCCAGCTGGAGGGAGGGGTGGGAGACCCAGTACTTC. Residues: CASWREGWETQYF.

This chain links TRBV5-6 with TRBJ1-2; 8 bases line up with TRBD1. The CDR3 length is 15 residues. Per germline, CDR1 SGHDT and CDR2 YYEEEE. Germline trimming cut 0 bases from V and 5 bases from J; bases unmatched to any gene: 6. The CDR3 nucleotides are TGTGCCAGCAGCTTGGGACAGGGGTCTTTGTATGGCTACACCTTC. Its translation is CASSLGQGSLYGYTF.

J is TRBJ2-5 and V is TRBV21-1; TRBD2, the table's D call, was not compared with the DNA. TRBV21-1 is marked as a pseudogene. The CDR3 covers 13 residues. Written as DNA, the CDR3 is TGTGCCAGCACCCCCCTGGCGGAGGAGACCCAGTACTTC. It specifies CASTPLAEETQYF.

The rearrangement uses TRBV11-2 and TRBJ2-3; 8 positions match TRBD2. The CDR3 extends over 14 amino acids. In germline, CDR1 is SGHAT, CDR2 FQNNGV. V gave up 3 bases and J gave up 3 bases; unmatched junction bases: 2. The CDR3 is CASSFSGATDTQYF. Here the CDR3 DNA reads TGTGCCAGCAGCTTTAGCGGGGCTACAGATACGCAGTATTTT.

The table lists this clone with a count of one. V gene TRBV5-1 combines with J gene TRBJ1-5; weak D call: TRBD1 (6 bases). V lost 1 base, J lost 11 bases, and 22 bases lay in between. Germline lookup yields CDR1 SGHRS and CDR2 YFSETQ. The CDR3 sequence is 16 residues long. The chain's CDR3 is CASSLLRQVREKSQHF. CDR3 coding DNA: TGCGCCAGCAGCTTGCTGAGACAGGTCCGGGAGAAATCCCAGCATTTT.

The chain joins TRBV5-4 to TRBJ1-1; 11 bases are shared with TRBD1. Trimming cost V 3 bases and J 4 bases; bases outside gene matches: 8. The CDR3 is made up of 16 amino acids. Per germline, CDR1 SGHNT and CDR2 YYREEE (reference sequence). The CDR3 DNA reads TGTGCCAGCAGCTCAACCACCGGGACAGGGGGCACTGAAGCTTTCTTT. Its protein is CASSSTTGTGGTEAFF. Full variable domain (rest looked up from reference TRBV5-4 and TRBJ1-1): ETGVTQSPTHLIKTRGQQVTLRCSSQSGHNTVSWYQQALGQGPQFIFQYYREEENGRGNFPPRFSGLQFPNYSSELNVNALELDDSALYLCASSSTTGTGGTEAFFGQGTRLTVV.

V is TRBV9 and J is TRBJ2-1, with 9 bases lining up with TRBD2. This CDR3 is 15 amino acids long. CDR1 is SGDLS, CDR2 YYNGEE, per germline. With 2 bases clipped from V and 5 bases from J, the junction kept 5 bases outside the gene matches. The DNA of the CDR3 is TGTGCCAGCAGCGTTTATAGCGGGGGAAACAATGAGCAGTTCTTC. This sequence encodes CASSVYSGGNNEQFF.

The chain is built from TRBV27 and TRBJ2-2; D assignment may be TRBD1 or TRBD2 (5 bases each). The CDR3 has 16 amino acids. Germline V gene data show CDR1 as MNHEY and CDR2 as SMNVEV (reference sequence). The germline V and J ends were trimmed by 0 bases and 4 bases, with 12 bases remaining between them. The CDR3 bases are TGTGCCAGCAGTTTATCGACGTCGGGGCTCACCGGGGAGCTGTTTTTT. Translation: CASSLSTSGLTGELFF.

The rearrangement uses TRBV5-6 and TRBJ2-7, with D tentatively TRBD1 or TRBD2 (5 bases each). Trimming left V 1 base short and J 0 bases short, with 8 bases between. Germline values: CDR1 SGHDT, CDR2 YYEEEE. The CDR3 covers 14 residues. The CDR3 protein is CASSLLGTSYEQYF. The CDR3 DNA reads as TGTGCCAGCAGCTTGCTCGGGACCTCCTACGAGCAGTACTTC.